The 4 T cell receptor beta chains listed next were all sequenced from one sample in a study of Ad26.COV2.S vaccination and SARS-CoV-2 variants. Profiled with immunoSEQ multiplex PCR; TCRdb holds only in-frame clones, not every one. There are around 450,000 clones in the sample; roughly 87% occur only once, and approximately 2.5% lies in the top ten. Treatment indicated: some 19 received Ad26.COV2.S at low or high dose, single or two shots; about 5 received placebo; per-sample allocation not given. After the first vaccine or placebo injection, samples were drawn on day 63. Sequencing used peripheral blood, obtained in a trial of Ad26.COV2.S vaccine versus placebo. The origin of the receptors is a person between 18 and 60 years old who received the Ad26.COV2.S COVID-19 vaccine or a placebo.

The chain employs TRBV9 and TRBJ2-1; 13 nucleotides align to TRBD2. The CDR3 length is 18 residues. Trimming took 4 bases from V and 1 from J; bases not matched to a gene: 8. Germline lookup yields CDR1 SGDLS and CDR2 YYNGEE. The CDR3 DNA reads as TGTGCCAGCAGCTTTAGGACTAGCGGGAGTTTATCCTACAATGAGCAGTTCTTC. This encodes CASSFRTSGSLSYNEQFF.

The genes are TRBV24-1 and TRBJ2-1; 7 bases fit TRBD1. The CDR3 spans 15 residues. V shed 6 bases and J 6 bases; nucleotides not matched to a gene: 10. Per the germline V gene, CDR1 is KGHDR and CDR2 is SFDVKD. The chain's CDR3 is CATSNNRGPGNEQFF. The CDR3 nucleotides read TGTGCCACCAGTAATAACAGGGGTCCCGGCAATGAGCAGTTCTTC.

The J gene is TRBJ1-1, the V gene TRBV27; a possible D gene is TRBD1 (6 bases). Germline V gene data show CDR1 as MNHEY and CDR2 as SMNVEV (reference sequence). The CDR3 is 13 residues long. Trimming took off 2 bases at V and 7 bases at J, with 11 bases between the two ends. The CDR3 protein is CASSLRRGIEAFF. For the CDR3, the DNA is TGTGCCAGCAGTTTACGCAGGGGAATTGAAGCTTTCTTT.

The chain has TRBV5-4 and TRBJ2-3; D could derive from TRBD1 or TRBD2 (5 bases each). The CDR3 loop spans 19 amino acids. V gave up 0 bases and J gave up 1 base, with 21 bases separating them. Germline CDR1 SGHNT, CDR2 YYREEE (reference sequence). CDR3 in amino acids: CASSLVETWRQRGTDTQYF. The DNA for the CDR3 is TGTGCCAGCAGCTTGGTTGAAACTTGGCGACAGAGGGGCACAGATACGCAGTATTTT. The full variable domain, with the rest looked up from reference TRBV5-4 and TRBJ2-3, is ETGVTQSPTHLIKTRGQQVTLRCSSQSGHNTVSWYQQALGQGPQFIFQYYREEENGRGNFPPRFSGLQFPNYSSELNVNALELDDSALYLCASSLVETWRQRGTDTQYFGPGTRLTVL.